This T cell receptor (beta chain) was sequenced during a study of shared clonotypes between healthy human individuals. Study overall: Three plates each covered CD4 naive and memory; CD8 naive two, CD8 memory one. Findings and caveats of the study: Naive subsets tended to show greater estimated richness than memory subsets.

Details on this clone: The antigen is undetermined.

TCRdb's table, derived via immunoSEQ multiplex PCR, lists solely in-frame clones and lacks some. The sample carries fewer than 3 million clones, about nine tenths recorded once. The CDR3 loop spans 15 amino acids. The germline gives CDR1 SGHTA, CDR2 FQGNSA. The ends were cut back, 8 bases at V and 14 bases at J, with 28 bases in the middle. The chain couples TRBV7-2 to TRBJ2-1; possible D gene TRBD2, 6 bases. The sequencing sample was made of naive CD4+ T cells from PBMCs. Sample subset: CD45RA+ positively selected. This sequence was found in a man aged 18-30 years in good health. Some clones in this sample may be carry-over from other donors' samples. The CDR3 sequence is CASARTGDPVGWEFF. As DNA, the CDR3 is TGTGCCAGCGCCCGAACGGGGGATCCGGTTGGTTGGGAGTTCTTC.